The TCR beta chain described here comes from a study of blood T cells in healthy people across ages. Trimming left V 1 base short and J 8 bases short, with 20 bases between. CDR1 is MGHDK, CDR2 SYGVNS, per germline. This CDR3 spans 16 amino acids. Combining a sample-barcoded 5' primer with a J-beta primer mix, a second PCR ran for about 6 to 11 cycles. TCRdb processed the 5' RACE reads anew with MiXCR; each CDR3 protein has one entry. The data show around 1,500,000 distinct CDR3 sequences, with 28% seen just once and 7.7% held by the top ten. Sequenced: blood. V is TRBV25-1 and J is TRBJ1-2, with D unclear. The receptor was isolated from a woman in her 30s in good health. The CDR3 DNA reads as TGTGCCAGCAGTGAATCCCAAAGGCCCGTACTGGCGGGCTACACCTTC. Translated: CASSESQRPVLAGYTF.